This T cell receptor beta chain was documented in a study of T-cell reconstitution after alpha-beta-depleted transplantation in children. Preparation of the TCRbeta library involved a method that used unique molecular identifiers. One entry per CDR3 protein results from TCRdb running MiXCR on the PCR reads. The table records 500,000 or so distinct CDR3 sequences, approximately 32% of them present only once. This CDR3 is built from 18 residues. Losses at the gene ends were 4 bases for V and 0 bases for J; bases not matched to a gene: 10. CDR1 MNHEY and CDR2 SVGAGI come from the germline V gene. The material was PBMCs from the stem cell graft donor, obtained from the stem cell graft. V and J are TRBV6-5 and TRBJ2-1; 9 nucleotides agree with TRBD2. This receptor was taken from a human donor who donated a stem cell graft to a child with aplastic anemia. The CDR3 DNA sequence: TGTGCCAGCAGTTTGTTGCTAGCGGGGAACGTCTCCTACAATGAGCAGTTCTTC. This translates into CASSLLLAGNVSYNEQFF.